The entry that follows covers one TCR beta chain sequence. This clone showed up just once. Its specific antigen is unknown. Per-base qualities were not stored, and no clone one base away is much larger. The sample originates from a study of blood T cell repertoires in COVID-19 (dated by TCRdb to about 2020). About the study as a whole: The collaborator samples originated in the United States, Italy and Spain and spanned the acute and convalescent phases of COVID-19. The material from the prospective study consisted of cDNA or gDNA derived from T cells, B-cell-depleted T cells, or PBMCs. Subjects who had been exposed to COVID-19, were actively infected with it, or had recovered from it provided the deeply sampled blood TCRbeta repertoires that made up the dataset. The repertoires were released in a freely available public database intended as a resource for research on the immune response to SARS-CoV-2. Samples were obtained from the ongoing ImmuneRACE study (first 160 participants) and from 1,200 or so subjects provided by 6 global collaborators. Sample metadata almost always included a de-identified subject ID, COVID-19 status, age in years and sex. Where available, HLA class I and class II types were taken from metadata supplied by the sample provider and were not determined by assay-based typing. Results the study describes overall, beyond this receptor: The amount of clinical and demographic metadata varied by source and participant and was provided uncurated.

Collaborating institutions collected whole blood in K2EDTA tubes following their own protocols. Collaborator samples were shipped for TCRbeta analysis as frozen whole blood, isolated PBMCs, or DNA extracted from either sample type. TCRbeta CDR3 regions were amplified from genomic DNA using the immunoSEQ Assay, a bias-controlled multiplex PCR. Under the source paper's analysis protocol: The number of nucleated cells in each sample was estimated by amplification of reference gene primers within the assay. Sequence reads were collapsed and filtered to measure the absolute abundance of every unique TCRbeta CDR3 rearrangement. For each sample, productive Simpson clonality was calculated as the square root of Simpson's diversity index over productive rearrangements. TCRdb's version of the immuneACCESS table is confined to in-frame rearrangements and falls short of the full clone set. An unresolved V gene accounts for under half of the shortfall where checked; the remainder is of unknown origin. Clonal size and the V and J genes are those of that table, whereas D and trimming came from the DNA. This sample has some 300,000 clones in its table, and just under 85% of those were observed once. Approximately 4.1% of the sample goes to the ten largest clones.

The receptor's source is a woman in her forties or fifties with active or convalescent COVID-19. What was sequenced was peripheral blood.

The DNA sequence is given as TGTGCCATCAGTTGGACGGGACTAGCAGATACGCAGTATTTT. It specifies CAISWTGLADTQYF. The rearrangement joined TRBV10-3 to TRBJ2-3, with 8 middle bases fitting TRBD2. The CDR3, from cysteine to phenylalanine, totals 14 residues. Only the CDR3 part of the read is kept: 42 bases, read in frame from the first base. Germline trimming amounts to 5 bases on V and 4 bases on J, with 5 as the count of junction bases outside the gene matches. The germline V gene sets CDR1 to ENHRY and CDR2 to SYGVKD.